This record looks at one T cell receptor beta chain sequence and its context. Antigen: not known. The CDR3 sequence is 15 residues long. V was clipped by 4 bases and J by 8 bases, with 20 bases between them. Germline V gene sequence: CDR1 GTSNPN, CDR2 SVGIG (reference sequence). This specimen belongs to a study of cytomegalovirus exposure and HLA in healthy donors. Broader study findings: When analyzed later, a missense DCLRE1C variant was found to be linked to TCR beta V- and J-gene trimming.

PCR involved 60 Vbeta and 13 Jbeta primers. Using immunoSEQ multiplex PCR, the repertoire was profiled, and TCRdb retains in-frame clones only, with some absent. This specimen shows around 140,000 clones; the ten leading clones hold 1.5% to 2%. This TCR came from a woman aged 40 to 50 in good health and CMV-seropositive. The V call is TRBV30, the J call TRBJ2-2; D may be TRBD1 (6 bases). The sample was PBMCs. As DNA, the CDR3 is TGTGCCTGGAACGGACCCGGACAGAGGGGGGGGGAGCTGTTTTTT. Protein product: CAWNGPGQRGGELFF.